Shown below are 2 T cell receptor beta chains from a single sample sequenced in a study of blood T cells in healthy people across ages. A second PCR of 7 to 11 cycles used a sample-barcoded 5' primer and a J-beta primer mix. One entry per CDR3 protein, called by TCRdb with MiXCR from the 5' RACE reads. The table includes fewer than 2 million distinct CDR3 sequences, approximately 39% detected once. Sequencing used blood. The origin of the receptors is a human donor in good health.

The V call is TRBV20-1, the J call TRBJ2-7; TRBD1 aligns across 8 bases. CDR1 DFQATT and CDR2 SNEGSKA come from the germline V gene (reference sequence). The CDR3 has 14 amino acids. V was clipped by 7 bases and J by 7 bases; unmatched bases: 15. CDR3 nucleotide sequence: TGCAGTGGCCATCAACAGGGGGAAGGACCGGAGCAGTACTTC. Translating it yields CSGHQQGEGPEQYF.

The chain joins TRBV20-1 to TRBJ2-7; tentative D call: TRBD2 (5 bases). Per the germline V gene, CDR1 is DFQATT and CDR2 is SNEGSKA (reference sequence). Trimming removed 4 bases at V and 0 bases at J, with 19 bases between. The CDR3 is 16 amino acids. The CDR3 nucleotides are TGCAGTGCTACTCCCTTCACGGGATTCAGCTCCTACGAGCAGTACTTC. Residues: CSATPFTGFSSYEQYF.